Each of the 17 T cell receptor beta chains below was sequenced from the same sample in a study of CD8+ T cells in alopecia areata. It was cDNA, reverse transcribed from extracted RNA, that served as the sequencing template. The protocol was immunoSEQ multiplex PCR, while the TCRdb copy is restricted to in-frame clones and leaves out a portion. The sample lists more than 100,000 clones; roughly 50% were seen once. Source material: CD4+ T cells sorted from blood. The receptors shown here come from a human donor in good health.

The chain links TRBV2 to TRBJ1-6; no definite D call. V lost 7 bases and J 5 bases, leaving 3 bases between the germline ends. In germline, CDR1 is SNHLY, CDR2 FYNNEI. The CDR3 length is 11 residues. The CDR3 region has the DNA TGTGCCAGCAATAATAATTCACCCCTCCACTTT. This codes for CASNNNSPLHF.

This clone was picked up a small number of times. The chain recombines TRBV2 with TRBJ1-2; 7 bases agree with TRBD1. CDR3 length equals 15 residues. The V gene end was trimmed by 6 bases and the J gene end by 4 bases; junction bases not matched to a gene: 11. Germline lookup yields CDR1 SNHLY and CDR2 FYNNEI. CDR3 coding DNA: TGTGCCAGCAGCGCTGTCCGACAGGGCGGCTATGGCTACACCTTC. Residues: CASSAVRQGGYGYTF.

The rearrangement joins TRBV12-5 to TRBJ2-7; 7 bases fit TRBD2. CDR3 length equals 15 residues. CDR1 is LGHNT, CDR2 FRNRAP, per germline. The V segment lost 1 base and the J segment 6 bases; nucleotides outside the gene matches: 9. CDR3 nucleotide sequence: TGTGCTAGTGGTTTGGGCCCGGGGGGAGGGGTCGAGCAGTACTTC. It is translated as CASGLGPGGGVEQYF.

This chain joins TRBV5-4 and TRBJ2-5, with 10 bases lining up with TRBD1. V trimming: 4 bases; J trimming: 4 bases; junction bases outside the gene matches: 7. Germline lookup yields CDR1 SGHNT and CDR2 YYREEE (reference sequence). The CDR3 runs 15 residues. CDR3 region: CASSTGTGDGETQYF. CDR3 bases: TGTGCCAGCAGCACCGGGACAGGGGACGGAGAGACCCAGTACTTC. The full variable domain, rest sourced from reference TRBV5-4 and TRBJ2-5, is ETGVTQSPTHLIKTRGQQVTLRCSSQSGHNTVSWYQQALGQGPQFIFQYYREEENGRGNFPPRFSGLQFPNYSSELNVNALELDDSALYLCASSTGTGDGETQYFGPGTRLLVL.

V and J are TRBV7-2 and TRBJ2-6; a possible D gene is TRBD1 (5 bases). Trimming cost V 1 base and J 2 bases, with 12 bases left between them. Germline assignment: CDR1 SGHTA and CDR2 FQGNSA. This CDR3 is built from 17 residues. The CDR3 here is CASSLGSGRAGANVLTF. CDR3 bases: TGTGCCAGCAGCTTAGGGTCCGGCAGGGCTGGGGCCAACGTCCTGACTTTC.

CDR3: CSAGMGNQPQHF. In nucleotides, the CDR3 is TGCAGCGCCGGGATGGGCAATCAGCCCCAGCATTTT. The chain is built from TRBV29-1 and TRBJ1-5, with no clear D. Germline V gives CDR1 SQVTM, CDR2 ANQGSEA. The CDR3 is made up of 12 amino acids. The germline V and J ends were trimmed by 7 bases and 2 bases, with 9 bases remaining between them.

In this sample, this clone turned up once. V usage is TRBV23-1 and J usage is TRBJ1-5; D remains unclear. TRBV23-1 is noted as an ORF with a role that remains uncertain. CDR3 size: 11 residues. Trimming took off 2 bases at V and 11 bases at J, with 7 bases between the two ends. CDR3 sequence (DNA): TGCGCCAGCAGTCAAAGGGTATCCCAGCATTTT. It translates to CASSQRVSQHF.

The V call is TRBV5-4, the J call TRBJ2-7, with TRBD1 as a possible D gene (6 bases). The CDR3 is 13 residues long. V lost 4 bases and J lost 3, with 11 bases in between. Looked up from germline, CDR1 is SGHNT and CDR2 is YYREEE (reference sequence). CDR3 loop: CASSLQTGYEQYF. Here the CDR3 DNA reads TGTGCCAGCAGCCTACAGACAGGCTACGAGCAGTACTTC.

The rearrangement joins TRBV7-2 to TRBJ2-5; D remains ambiguous. Trimming left V 5 bases short and J 2 bases short, with 3 bases between. The V gene's germline CDR1 is SGHTA and CDR2 FQGNSA. The CDR3 is 11 residues long. CDR3 protein: CASSAQETQYF. The CDR3 nucleotides read TGTGCCAGCAGCGCTCAAGAGACCCAGTACTTC.

On this clone itself: Relative to the germline gene, one junction end is altered; a read error may explain this. The chain is built from TRBV7-7 and TRBJ2-3, with no clear D. The CDR3 consists of 14 residues. CDR1 is SSHAT, CDR2 FNYEAQ, per germline (reference sequence). The CDR3 nucleotides are TGTGCTAGCAGCCTAAACTCGGGCGCAGATACGCAGTATTTT. This translates into CASSLNSGADTQYF.

The chain links TRBV27 to TRBJ1-1; D is uncertain. Germline V gene lookup returns CDR1 MNHEY and CDR2 SMNVEV (reference sequence). There are 15 residues in the CDR3. Trimming pared 2 bases from V and 1 base from J, leaving 11 bases between. CDR3 sequence: CASSLRPVPNTEAFF. For the CDR3, the DNA is TGTGCCAGCAGTTTACGTCCGGTCCCGAACACTGAAGCTTTCTTT.

In the case of this clone: The same CDR3 arises from other DNA sequences in this sample as well. The V and J genes are TRBV5-1 and TRBJ2-5; D unclear. Germline CDR1 and CDR2: SGHRS and YFSETQ. This CDR3 has 13 residues. Between the trimmed V and J ends, which lost 0 bases and 1 base, there was a span of 4 bases. This chain's CDR3 is CASSLGGQETQYF. The CDR3 DNA reads as TGCGCCAGCAGCTTGGGGGGCCAAGAGACCCAGTACTTC.

The chain recombines TRBV6-6 with TRBJ1-2; no definite D call. CDR1 is MNHNY and CDR2 is SVGAGI in the germline V gene (reference sequence). This CDR3 contains 12 residues. V was clipped by 2 bases and J by 1 base, with 2 bases between them. The CDR3 sequence: CASSYDNYGYTF. The CDR3 nucleotides are TGTGCCAGCAGTTACGATAACTATGGCTACACCTTC.

This clone appeared a single time. The gene calls are TRBV9 and TRBJ1-2, with D possibly matching TRBD1 (5 bases). Trimming removed 0 bases at V and 11 bases at J, with 8 bases between. The CDR3 has 11 residues. Germline V gene lookup returns CDR1 SGDLS and CDR2 YYNGEE. As DNA, the CDR3 is TGTGCCAGCAGCGTAGGGGGGGAATACACCTTC. This gives the protein CASSVGGEYTF. Using reference TRBV9 and TRBJ1-2 for the parts outside the CDR3, the full variable domain is DSGVTQTPKHLITATGQRVTLRCSPRSGDLSVYWYQQSLDQGLQFLIQYYNGEERAKGNILERFSAQQFPDLHSELNLSSLELGDSALYFCASSVGGEYTFGSGTRLTVV.

The rearrangement links TRBV5-4 to TRBJ2-5; D call uncertain. Germline V lookup: CDR1 SGHNT, CDR2 YYREEE (reference sequence). V was trimmed by 2 bases and J by 2 bases, leaving 7 bases between them. This CDR3 has 13 residues. The DNA of the CDR3 is TGTGCCAGCAGCTTCACGGAGCAAGAGACCCAGTACTTC. Translated, it gives CASSFTEQETQYF.

This clone has just a few counts. This chain uses TRBV7-2 with TRBJ2-2; 13 bases align to TRBD2. This CDR3 is built from 18 residues. From germline, CDR1 is SGHTA and CDR2 FQGNSA. Trimming cost V 5 bases and J 4 bases; bases outside gene matches: 10. In DNA form, the CDR3 reads TGTGCCAGCAGCCAGACCTTGGGACTAGCGGGGTCCACCGGGGAGCTGTTTTTT. Encoded protein: CASSQTLGLAGSTGELFF.

This chain connects TRBV4-2 to TRBJ1-5, with 7 positions matching TRBD1. V lost 6 bases and J lost 6; bases outside the gene matches: 11. CDR1 is LGHNA and CDR2 is YNFKEQ in the germline V gene. This CDR3 comprises 15 residues. The CDR3 bases are TGTGCCAGCAGTCCACGACAGGGTGGGGGTCAGCCCCAGCATTTT. It specifies CASSPRQGGGQPQHF.